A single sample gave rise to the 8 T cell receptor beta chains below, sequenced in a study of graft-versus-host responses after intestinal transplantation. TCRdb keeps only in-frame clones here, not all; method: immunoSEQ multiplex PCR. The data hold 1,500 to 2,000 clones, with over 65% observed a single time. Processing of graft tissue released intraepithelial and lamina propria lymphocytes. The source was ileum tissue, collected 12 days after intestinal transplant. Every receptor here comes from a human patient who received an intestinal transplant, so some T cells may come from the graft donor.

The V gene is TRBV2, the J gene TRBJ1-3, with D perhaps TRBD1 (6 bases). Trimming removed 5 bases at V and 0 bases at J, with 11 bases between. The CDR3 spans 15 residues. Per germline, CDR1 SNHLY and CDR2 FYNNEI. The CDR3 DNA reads TGTGCCAGCAGTCCTCAGGGGATCTCTGGAAACACCATATATTTT. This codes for CASSPQGISGNTIYF.

The CDR3 reads CASSPLSSAEAFF. For the CDR3, the DNA is TGTGCCAGCTCACCACTGTCCAGCGCTGAAGCTTTCTTT. The chain couples TRBV18 to TRBJ1-1; D remains ambiguous. This CDR3 has 13 residues. V was trimmed by 1 base and J by 6 bases, leaving 9 bases between them. In germline, CDR1 is KGHSH, CDR2 LQKENI. Full variable domain (rest looked up from reference TRBV18 and TRBJ1-1): NAGVMQNPRHLVRRRGQEARLRCSPMKGHSHVYWYRQLPEEGLKFMVYLQKENIIDESGMPKERFSAEFPKEGPSILRIQQVVRGDSAAYFCASSPLSSAEAFFGQGTRLTVV.

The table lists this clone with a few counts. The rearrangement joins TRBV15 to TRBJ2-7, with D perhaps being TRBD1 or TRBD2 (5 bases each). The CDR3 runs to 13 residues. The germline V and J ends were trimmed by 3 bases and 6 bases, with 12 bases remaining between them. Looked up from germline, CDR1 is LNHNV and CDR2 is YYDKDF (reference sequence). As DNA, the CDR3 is TGTGCCACCAGCAGCCACGGGGCATCCGAGCAGTACTTC. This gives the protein CATSSHGASEQYF.

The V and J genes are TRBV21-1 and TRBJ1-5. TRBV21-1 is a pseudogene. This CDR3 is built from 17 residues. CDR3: CASRNGLATLDHQPQHF. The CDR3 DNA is TGTGCCAGCAGGAATGGATTAGCTACATTGGATCATCAGCCCCAGCATTTT.

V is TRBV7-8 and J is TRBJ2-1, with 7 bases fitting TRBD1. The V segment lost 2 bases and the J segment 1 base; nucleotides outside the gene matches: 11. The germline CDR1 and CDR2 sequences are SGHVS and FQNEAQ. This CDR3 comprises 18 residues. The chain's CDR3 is CASSLKGAWFFSYNEQFF. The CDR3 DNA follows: TGTGCCAGCAGCTTAAAGGGGGCCTGGTTTTTTTCCTACAATGAGCAGTTCTTC. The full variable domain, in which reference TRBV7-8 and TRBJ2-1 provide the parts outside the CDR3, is GAGVSQSPRYKVAKRGQDVALRCDPISGHVSLFWYQQALGQGPEFLTYFQNEAQLDKSGLPSDRFFAERPEGSVSTLKIQRTQQEDSAVYLCASSLKGAWFFSYNEQFFGPGTRLTVL.

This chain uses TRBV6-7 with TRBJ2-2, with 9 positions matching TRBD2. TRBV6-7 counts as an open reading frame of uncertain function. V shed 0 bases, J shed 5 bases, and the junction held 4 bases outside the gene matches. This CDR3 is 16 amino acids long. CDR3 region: CASSYSGGRETGELFF. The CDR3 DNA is TGTGCCAGCAGTTACTCGGGCGGGAGGGAGACCGGGGAGCTGTTTTTT.

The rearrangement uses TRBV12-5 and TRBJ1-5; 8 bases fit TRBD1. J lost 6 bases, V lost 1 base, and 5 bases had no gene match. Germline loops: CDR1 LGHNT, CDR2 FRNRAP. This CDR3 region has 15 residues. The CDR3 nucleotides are TGTGCTAGTGGTTTGGCGACAGGGGTTCGTCAGCCCCAGCATTTT. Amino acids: CASGLATGVRQPQHF.

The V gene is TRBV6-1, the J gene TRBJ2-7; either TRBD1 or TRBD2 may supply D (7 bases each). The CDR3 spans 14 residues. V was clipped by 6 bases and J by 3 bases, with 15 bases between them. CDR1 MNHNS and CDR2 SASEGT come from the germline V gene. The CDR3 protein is CASSTGEGGYEQYF. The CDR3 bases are TGTGCCAGCAGCACAGGGGAGGGAGGCTACGAGCAGTACTTC.